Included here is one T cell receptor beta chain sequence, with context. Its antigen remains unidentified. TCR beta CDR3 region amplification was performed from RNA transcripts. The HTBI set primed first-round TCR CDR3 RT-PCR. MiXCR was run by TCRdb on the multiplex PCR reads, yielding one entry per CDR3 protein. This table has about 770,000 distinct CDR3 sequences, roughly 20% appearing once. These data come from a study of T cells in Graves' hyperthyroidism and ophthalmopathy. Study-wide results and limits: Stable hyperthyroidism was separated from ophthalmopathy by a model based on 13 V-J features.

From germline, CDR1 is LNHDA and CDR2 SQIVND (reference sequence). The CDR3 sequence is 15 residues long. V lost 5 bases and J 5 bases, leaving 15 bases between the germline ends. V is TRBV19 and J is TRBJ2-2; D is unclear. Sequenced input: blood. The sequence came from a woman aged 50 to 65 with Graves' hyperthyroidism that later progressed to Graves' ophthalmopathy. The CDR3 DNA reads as TGTGCCAGTAGTCGGACCTTCACAGTTACCGGGGAGCTGTTTTTT. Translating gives CASSRTFTVTGELFF.